This T cell receptor (beta chain) was obtained from a study of OX40 agonist ivuxolimab in advanced cancers. Regarding the complete study: Ivuxolimab was an agonistic, fully human IgG2 monoclonal antibody directed against OX40 (CD134), a costimulatory receptor. Intravenous ivuxolimab was administered to patients every 2 weeks at six dose levels: 0.01, 0.1, 0.3, 1.5, 3 and 10 mg/kg. Of the roughly 52 dose-escalation patients, hepatocellular carcinoma was present in about 19, melanoma in around 15, renal cell carcinoma in 9 and head and neck cancer in 9. The dose-escalation cohort was roughly 83% male with a mean age of around 62 years, ranging from roughly 23 to 79. Patients were allowed to have had prior anti-PD-1, anti-PD-L1 or anti-CTLA-4 therapy, and about 40% of the dose-escalation patients had been treated with checkpoint inhibitors. Partial responses were achieved by three dose-escalation patients, of whom one had hepatocellular carcinoma and two had cutaneous melanoma. The point of sequencing TCRbeta in the periphery was to test whether ivuxolimab changed TCR sequence diversity and drove clonal T-cell expansion. The monotherapy dose-escalation portion (N = 52 patients) of the phase I ivuxolimab trial is reported in the paper.

For sequencing of the TCRbeta CDR3 region, genomic DNA was extracted from the sorted cells. TCRbeta CDR3 regions were sequenced using the immunoSEQ Assay. Here the immuneACCESS table is served through TCRdb, limited to in-frame sequences with V and J called. Missing clones are a known gap in these copies; in checked studies unresolved V genes cover under half, and the rest lacks a known reason. Across this sample there are about 55,000 clones, with approximately 80% seen only once. Of the sample, roughly 4.5% is held by the ten largest clones. What the authors observed across the whole study: Clonal expansion of both CD4+ and CD8+ blood T cells was observed from baseline to week 6 at doses 0.1 to 3.0 mg/kg. Antigen specificity was not determined for the clonally expanded peripheral T cells. Low levels of normalized T-cell clonal expansion were also seen in some patients who did not respond. In the 0.1-3.0 mg/kg groups, partial responders had among the lowest normalized peripheral clonal expansion, particularly in CD8+ T cells. On average, CD8+ T cells showed more expanded clones than CD4+ T cells after ivuxolimab.

The trial excluded patients who had a history of autoimmune disease or who were on systemic immunosuppression. Peripheral blood for TCR sequencing was collected from all dose cohorts at baseline, on cycle 4 day 1, and on cycle 7 day 1. The samples were taken from a phase I, first-in-human, multicenter, open-label dose-escalation trial of ivuxolimab. The trial enrolled adults with locally advanced or metastatic head and neck squamous cell, hepatocellular, melanoma or renal cell carcinoma. Before TCR sequencing, CD4+ and CD8+ T cells were separately sorted from peripheral blood. A word on this clone: What this receptor recognizes is not known. The record has no base qualities; no much larger clone is one base away.

At the junction V is shortened by 5 bases and J by 0 bases, with 11 bases in between. CDR1 and CDR2 (SGHNT, YENEEA) derive from the germline V gene. The CDR3 contains 15 residues, cysteine and phenylalanine counted. Only the CDR3 portion is preserved as DNA: 45 bases, with reading frame beginning at the first base. The rearrangement joined TRBV11-3 to TRBJ2-1, and perhaps TRBD1 as D gene, on 6 matching bases. This specimen was CD4+ or CD8+ T cells sorted from blood, taken in a trial of the OX40 agonist ivuxolimab. The origin of this receptor is an adult with an advanced solid tumor such as melanoma, head and neck, liver or kidney cancer. The nucleotides are TGTGCCAGCAGCCCCAGGGGAAGCTCCTACAATGAGCAGTTCTTC. It codes for CASSPRGSSYNEQFF.